The subject of this entry is one T cell receptor (beta chain). The antigen remains undetermined. The source of the sample is a study of siplizumab effects on memory and regulatory T cells. Findings of the study overall: Confirmatory evidence of suppressive function in proliferating siplizumab-culture Tregs was not obtained. The authors mapped only a minor fraction of alloreactive clones to unstimulated subsets.

Produced via immunoSEQ multiplex PCR; TCRdb's table is partial and in-frame only. There are approximately 50,000 clones in the sample; roughly 92% occur only once, and 17% lies in the top ten. Specimen: CD8+ T cells sorted from blood. The sequence derives from a human donor in good health.

CDR3 region: CASSGTSRALNEQYF. CDR3 in DNA: TGTGCCAGCAGTGGGACTAGTAGGGCGCTCAACGAGCAGTACTTC. The chain has TRBV6-1 and TRBJ2-7, with TRBD2 identical over 7 bases. Germline CDR1 and CDR2: MNHNS and SASEGT. With 4 bases clipped from V and 5 bases from J, the junction kept 11 bases outside the gene matches. This CDR3 comprises 15 residues.